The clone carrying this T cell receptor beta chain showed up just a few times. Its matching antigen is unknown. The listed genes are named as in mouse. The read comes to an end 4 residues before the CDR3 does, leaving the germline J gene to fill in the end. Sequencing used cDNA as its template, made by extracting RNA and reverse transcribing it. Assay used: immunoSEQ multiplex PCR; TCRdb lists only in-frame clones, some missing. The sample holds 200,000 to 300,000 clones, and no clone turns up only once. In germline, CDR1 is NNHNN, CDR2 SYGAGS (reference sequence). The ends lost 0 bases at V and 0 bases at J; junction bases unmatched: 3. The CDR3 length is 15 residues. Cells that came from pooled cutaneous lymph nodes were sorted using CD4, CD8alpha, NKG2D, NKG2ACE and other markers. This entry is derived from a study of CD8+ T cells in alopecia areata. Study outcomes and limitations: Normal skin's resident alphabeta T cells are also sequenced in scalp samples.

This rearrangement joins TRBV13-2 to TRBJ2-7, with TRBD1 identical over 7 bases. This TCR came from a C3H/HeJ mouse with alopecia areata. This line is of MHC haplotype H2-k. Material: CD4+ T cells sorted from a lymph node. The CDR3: CASGDASGGSYEQYF. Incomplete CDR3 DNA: TGTGCCAGCGGTGATGCGTCAGGGGGCTCCTAT.